This T cell receptor beta chain was retrieved from a study of blood T cell repertoires in COVID-19. Study summary: Italy, Spain and the United States were the sources of the convalescent and acute COVID-19 samples. From T cells, B-cell-depleted T cells, or PBMCs came the material, which was cDNA or gDNA.

In the original analysis: Counts of nucleated cells, estimated from reference gene primer amplification, were obtained. Sequencing used immunoSEQ multiplex PCR; TCRdb keeps in-frame clones, though not all of them. That table gives V, J and clone size, and the DNA gave D and trimming. The table has approximately 350,000 clones, under 95% seen once. V lost 5 bases to trimming and J lost 1 base; unmatched junction nucleotides: 4. Germline V CDR1 and CDR2: SGHNT, YENEEA. The CDR3 runs 15 residues. The chain recombines TRBV11-3 with TRBJ1-1; 10 bases fit TRBD1. Material for sequencing was peripheral blood. The receptor was isolated from a woman under 30 who had recovered from COVID-19. CDR3: CASSPRQGANTEAFF. CDR3 DNA sequence: TGTGCCAGCAGCCCGCGACAGGGGGCGAACACTGAAGCTTTCTTT. Variable domain in full (rest from reference TRBV11-3 and TRBJ1-1): EAGVVQSPRYKIIEKKQPVAFWCNPISGHNTLYWYLQNLGQGPELLIRYENEEAVDDSQLPKDRFSAERLKGVDSTLKIQPAELGDSAVYLCASSPRQGANTEAFFGQGTRLTVV.